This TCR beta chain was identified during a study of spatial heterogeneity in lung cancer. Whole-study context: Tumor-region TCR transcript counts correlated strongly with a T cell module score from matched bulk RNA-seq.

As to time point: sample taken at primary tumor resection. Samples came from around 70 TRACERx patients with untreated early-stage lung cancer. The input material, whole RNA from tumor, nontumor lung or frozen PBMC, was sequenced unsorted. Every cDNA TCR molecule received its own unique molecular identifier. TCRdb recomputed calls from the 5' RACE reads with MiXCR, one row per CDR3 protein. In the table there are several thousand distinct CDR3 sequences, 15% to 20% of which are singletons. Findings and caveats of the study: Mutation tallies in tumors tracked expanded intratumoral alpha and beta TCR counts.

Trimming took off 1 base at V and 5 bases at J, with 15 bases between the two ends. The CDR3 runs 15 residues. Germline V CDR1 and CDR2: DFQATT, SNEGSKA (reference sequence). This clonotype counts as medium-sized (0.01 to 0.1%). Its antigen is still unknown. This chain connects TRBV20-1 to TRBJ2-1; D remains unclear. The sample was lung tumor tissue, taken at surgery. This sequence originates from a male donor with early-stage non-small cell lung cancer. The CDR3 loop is CSARGAGNIDNEQFF. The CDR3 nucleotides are TGCAGTGCTAGAGGGGCAGGAAATATAGACAATGAGCAGTTCTTC.